These 7 T cell receptor beta chains were sequenced from one sample in a study of brain T cells in children with intractable seizures. The time point was: blood from clinic visit 5 months post-surgery; TSC patient then seizure free. Profiled with immunoSEQ multiplex PCR; TCRdb holds only in-frame clones, not every one. The table lists 300,000 to 400,000 clones, over 90% of them singletons. Sample: peripheral blood, taken 4 to 5 months after surgery. These receptors all come from a boy less than two years old with tuberous sclerosis and intractable seizures.

V is TRBV11-3 and J is TRBJ2-1; 7 nucleotides agree with TRBD1. This CDR3 is built from 15 residues. Germline V lookup: CDR1 SGHNT, CDR2 YENEEA. The J segment lost 5 bases and the V segment lost 5 bases, leaving 9 bases of the junction unmatched. CDR3 sequence (DNA): TGTGCCAGCAGCGTAACAGGGGTGAGGAACAATGAGCAGTTCTTC. Protein product: CASSVTGVRNNEQFF. Drawing the rest from reference TRBV11-3 and TRBJ2-1, the complete variable domain is EAGVVQSPRYKIIEKKQPVAFWCNPISGHNTLYWYLQNLGQGPELLIRYENEEAVDDSQLPKDRFSAERLKGVDSTLKIQPAELGDSAVYLCASSVTGVRNNEQFFGPGTRLTVL.

The rearrangement links TRBV14 to TRBJ2-3; 12 positions agree with TRBD2. The CDR3 length is 16 residues. Germline CDR1 reads SGHDN; CDR2 reads FVKESK. V lost 5 bases, J lost 3 bases, and 6 bases stayed unmatched. CDR3 protein: CASSIRLAGETDTQYF. CDR3 nucleotide sequence: TGTGCCAGCAGCATTCGACTAGCGGGAGAGACAGATACGCAGTATTTT.

The chain employs TRBV5-1 and TRBJ1-2; 7 positions match TRBD1. The CDR3 sequence is 14 residues long. Germline V gene lookup returns CDR1 SGHRS and CDR2 YFSETQ. The ends lost 0 bases at V and 6 bases at J; junction bases unmatched: 5. The CDR3 reads CASSLAGGGNGYTF. The CDR3 nucleotides read TGCGCCAGCAGCTTGGCGGGAGGGGGCAATGGCTACACCTTC.

V is TRBV7-9 and J is TRBJ2-3; 7 nucleotides align to TRBD1. The CDR3 has 16 residues. Germline V gene lookup returns CDR1 SEHNR and CDR2 FQNEAQ (reference sequence). The ends lost 5 bases at V and 5 bases at J; junction bases unmatched: 13. The CDR3 loop is CASSKTPGGVIDTQYF. Written as DNA, the CDR3 is TGTGCCAGCAGCAAAACACCAGGGGGAGTGATAGATACGCAGTATTTT.

Regarding this clone: This could be a read error, since a much larger clone is one nucleotide away. J is TRBJ1-1 and V is TRBV11-3, with 7 bases fitting TRBD1. Germline V lookup: CDR1 SGHNT, CDR2 YENEEA. V was pared by 1 base and J by 4 bases, with 0 bases of the junction left unmatched. This CDR3 contains 13 residues. CDR3 nucleotide sequence: TGTGCCAGCAGCTTAGGACAGGGCACTGAAGCTTTCTTT. This gives the protein CASSLGQGTEAFF.

This chain links TRBV5-1 with TRBJ2-3; 8 nucleotides line up with TRBD2. Germline CDR1 and CDR2: SGHRS and YFSETQ. CDR3 length: 16 amino acids. V lost 4 bases and J lost 1; bases outside the gene matches: 8. DNA of the CDR3: TGCGCCAGCAGCCCACCCGAGACTAGCGGCACAGATACGCAGTATTTT. This sequence encodes CASSPPETSGTDTQYF.

This clone was detected only once. The chain links TRBV5-1 to TRBJ2-7; 7 bases match TRBD2. Germline assignment: CDR1 SGHRS and CDR2 YFSETQ. This CDR3 is built from 13 residues. V lost 0 bases to trimming and J lost 7 bases; unmatched junction nucleotides: 4. Here the CDR3 reads CASSLDGSGEQYF. Here the CDR3 DNA reads TGCGCCAGCAGCTTGGATGGTAGCGGGGAGCAGTACTTC.